The next 9 T cell receptor beta chains were all read from a single sample in a study of blood T cell repertoires in COVID-19. The repertoire was sequenced with immunoSEQ multiplex PCR; TCRdb's copy has only in-frame clones and lacks some. The table shows roughly 350,000 clones, with roughly 90% occurring only once. Sequencing used PBMCs or T cells enriched from blood (not recorded which). The receptors were sampled from a woman in her 30s who had recovered from COVID-19.

J is TRBJ2-2 and V is TRBV6-2 or TRBV6-3; 9 positions agree with TRBD2. CDR3 length equals 14 residues. Germline lookup yields CDR1 MNHEY and CDR2 SVGEGT. V shed 6 bases, J shed 6 bases, and the junction held 5 bases outside the gene matches. In DNA, the CDR3 is TGTGCCAGCAGCAATGTAGCGGGGGCCGGGGAGCTGTTTTTT. Its protein is CASSNVAGAGELFF.

This chain connects TRBV29-1 to TRBJ1-4; no clear D. Trimming took off 5 bases at V and 4 bases at J, with 11 bases between the two ends. This CDR3 spans 13 amino acids. Germline CDR1 and CDR2: SQVTM and ANQGSEA. The CDR3 region is CSVSRGSNEKLFF. The CDR3 region has the DNA TGCAGCGTTTCAAGAGGGAGTAATGAAAAACTGTTTTTT.

CDR3 sequence (DNA): TGTGCCAGCAGTCCTTCGTGGGGGGTATCCGGGGCCAACGTCCTGACTTTC. Its translation is CASSPSWGVSGANVLTF. V gene TRBV28 combines with J gene TRBJ2-6; the D gene is possibly TRBD2 (6 bases). V lost 5 bases and J 4 bases, leaving 18 bases between the germline ends. Germline V gene lookup returns CDR1 MDHEN and CDR2 SYDVKM. There are 17 residues in the CDR3.

The chain carries TRBV29-1 and TRBJ2-7; 10 nucleotides agree with TRBD2. With 3 bases clipped from V and 5 bases from J, the junction kept 13 bases outside the gene matches. Germline V gene data show CDR1 as SQVTM and CDR2 as ANQGSEA. The CDR3 loop spans 16 amino acids. In DNA, the CDR3 is TGCAGCGTTGATTTCCGACAGCGGGAGGGCCGCGACGAGCAGTACTTC. Translated: CSVDFRQREGRDEQYF.

V usage is TRBV7-8 and J usage is TRBJ1-2, with 9 bases fitting TRBD1. The CDR3 loop spans 13 amino acids. Germline loops: CDR1 SGHVS, CDR2 FQNEAQ. After removal of 5 bases from V and 6 bases from J, the junction contained 4 bases not matched to a gene. The CDR3 loop is CASSPRTGDGYTF. CDR3 DNA sequence: TGTGCCAGCAGCCCCCGGACAGGGGATGGCTACACCTTC.

V and J are TRBV5-6 and TRBJ2-2; 13 nucleotides align to TRBD2. The V segment lost 0 bases and the J segment 7 bases; nucleotides outside the gene matches: 3. The CDR3 is 16 residues long. Germline V gene lookup returns CDR1 SGHDT and CDR2 YYEEEE. CDR3 in DNA: TGTGCCAGCAGCTTGGGACTAGCGGGAGGTAACGGGGAGCTGTTTTTT. This translates into CASSLGLAGGNGELFF.

This clone occurred a few times. The chain couples TRBV7-4 to TRBJ1-2, with 8 bases that match TRBD1. Germline trimming cut 2 bases from V and 5 bases from J; bases unmatched to any gene: 7. The CDR3 spans 15 residues. CDR1 and CDR2 from the germline V gene are SGHVT and SQSDAQ. The CDR3 DNA is TGTGCCAGCAGCTTACCAGGGGGCTACAGGTATGGCTACACCTTC. Amino acid sequence: CASSLPGGYRYGYTF.

The chain couples TRBV27 to TRBJ2-1; no reliable D call. Trimming cost V 2 bases and J 0 bases, with 8 bases left between them. In germline, CDR1 is MNHEY, CDR2 SMNVEV (reference sequence). The CDR3 length is 15 residues. CDR3 nucleotides: TGTGCCAGCAGTTTACAGGCTTACTCCTACAATGAGCAGTTCTTC. Amino acid sequence: CASSLQAYSYNEQFF.

The chain joins TRBV27 to TRBJ1-6; 8 bases are a match to TRBD1. Trimming took 8 bases from V and 7 from J; bases not matched to a gene: 4. Germline V gives CDR1 MNHEY, CDR2 SMNVEV (reference sequence). The CDR3 is made up of 13 amino acids. Here the CDR3 DNA reads TGTGCCAGCCAAGGACAGGGAAATTCACCCCTCCACTTT. Amino acid sequence: CASQGQGNSPLHF.